These T cell receptor beta chains were read from a single sample in a study of OX40 agonist ivuxolimab in advanced cancers. Produced via immunoSEQ multiplex PCR; TCRdb's table is partial and in-frame only. This table has just under 65,000 clones, 70% to 90% appearing once. The specimen was CD4+ or CD8+ T cells sorted from blood, collected in a trial of the OX40 agonist ivuxolimab. The receptors were gathered from an adult with an advanced solid tumor such as melanoma, head and neck, liver or kidney cancer. Both conserved end residues are part of each CDR3. D genes are given only for firm matches. The listing skips clone size in some rows; elsewhere it reads once, few, many or a size class.

J gene: TRBJ1-5
V gene: TRBV19
D gene: TRBD1
clone size: -
CDR3 DNA: TGTGCCAGTAGTATAGGGCTCTTCCGGGACAGAAAAGCTCATCAGCCCCAGCATTTT
CDR3 protein: CASSIGLFRDRKAHQPQHF

J gene: TRBJ2-7
V gene: TRBV5-1
D gene: -
clone size: -
CDR3 DNA: TGCGCCAGCAGCTTGGGACAGGTGACCCACGAGCAGTACTTC
CDR3 protein: CASSLGQVTHEQYF

J gene: TRBJ2-2
V gene: TRBV18
D gene: -
clone size: -
CDR3 DNA: TGTGCCAGCTCACAGCTTTCTTCCGGGACCGGGGAGCTGTTTTTT
CDR3 protein: CASSQLSSGTGELFF

J gene: TRBJ1-2
V gene: TRBV6-6
D gene: TRBD1
clone size: -
CDR3 DNA: TGTGCCAGCAGTTCAGCCGGGACAGGGGGCTCCTATGGCTACACCTTC
CDR3 protein: CASSSAGTGGSYGYTF

J gene: TRBJ1-5
V gene: TRBV7-7
D gene: TRBD1
clone size: -
CDR3 DNA: TGTGCTAGCAGGGATGACCTGGGGACAGGATGGGGCAGCAATCAGCCCCAGCATTTT
CDR3 protein: CASRDDLGTGWGSNQPQHF

J gene: TRBJ1-3
V gene: TRBV4-3
D gene: -
clone size: -
CDR3 DNA: TGCGCCAGCAGCCAAGATGGGGGGAGTGGCACCATATATTTT
CDR3 protein: CASSQDGGSGTIYF

J gene: TRBJ1-4
V gene: TRBV18
D gene: -
clone size: -
CDR3 DNA: TGTGCCAGCTCACCCGGAGACAGGCTTCTTGAAAAACTGTTTTTT
CDR3 protein: CASSPGDRLLEKLFF

J gene: TRBJ2-5
V gene: TRBV5-4
D gene: TRBD1
clone size: -
CDR3 DNA: TGTGCCAGCAGCTCCGGACAGGGGGAGACCCAGTACTTC
CDR3 protein: CASSSGQGETQYF

J gene: TRBJ1-2
V gene: TRBV7-2
D gene: TRBD1
clone size: -
CDR3 DNA: TGTGCCAGCAGCTTATCGGCAGGGGGCCTTGGCTACACCTTC
CDR3 protein: CASSLSAGGLGYTF

J gene: TRBJ2-7
V gene: TRBV9
D gene: TRBD1
clone size: -
CDR3 DNA: TGTGCCAGCAGCGAGGGACAGGGGAAGAAGTACGAGCAGTACTTC
CDR3 protein: CASSEGQGKKYEQYF

J gene: TRBJ1-3
V gene: TRBV30
D gene: -
clone size: -
CDR3 DNA: TGTGCCTGGAGTGTATTTGTGGGCGGCCGAGACACCATATATTTT
CDR3 protein: CAWSVFVGGRDTIYF

J gene: TRBJ1-1
V gene: TRBV28
D gene: -
clone size: -
CDR3 DNA: TGTGCCAGCAGGGTACAGGGAAAGGGGAGGAACACTGAAGCTTTCTTT
CDR3 protein: CASRVQGKGRNTEAFF

J gene: TRBJ2-7
V gene: TRBV7-2
D gene: TRBD2
clone size: -
CDR3 DNA: TGTGCCAGCAGCCTCACCTCCGGGACTAGCGGCTACGAGCAGTACTTC
CDR3 protein: CASSLTSGTSGYEQYF

J gene: TRBJ2-7
V gene: TRBV15
D gene: -
clone size: -
CDR3 DNA: TGTGCCACCAGCAGAGATTCCGATCTTCCTTGGTACTTC
CDR3 protein: CATSRDSDLPWYF

J gene: TRBJ1-2
V gene: TRBV6-5
D gene: -
clone size: -
CDR3 DNA: TGTGCCAGCAGTCCCCAGGGGAACGTTAACTATGGCTACACCTTC
CDR3 protein: CASSPQGNVNYGYTF

J gene: TRBJ1-4
V gene: TRBV28
D gene: TRBD1
clone size: -
CDR3 DNA: TGTGCCAGCAGTGACCGACAGGGGAGGTTGGAACTGTTTTTT
CDR3 protein: CASSDRQGRLELFF

J gene: TRBJ2-4
V gene: TRBV5-1
D gene: TRBD2
clone size: -
CDR3 DNA: TGCGCCAGCAGCTTGAATTCAGGGCGGGAGGCCAAAAACATTCAGTACTTC
CDR3 protein: CASSLNSGREAKNIQYF

J gene: TRBJ2-1
V gene: TRBV6-1
D gene: -
clone size: few
CDR3 DNA: TGTGCCAGCAGTGACATGTTTGCCTACAATGAGCAGTTCTTC
CDR3 protein: CASSDMFAYNEQFF

J gene: TRBJ1-5
V gene: TRBV6-6
D gene: -
clone size: -
CDR3 DNA: TGTGCCAGCAGTTATTTGGCAGAGGGAAGCAATCAGCCCCAGCATTTT
CDR3 protein: CASSYLAEGSNQPQHF

J gene: TRBJ1-3
V gene: TRBV7-2
D gene: -
clone size: -
CDR3 DNA: TGTGCCAGCAGCTTACGCCCGTTCCTCTCTGGAAACACCATATATTTT
CDR3 protein: CASSLRPFLSGNTIYF

J gene: TRBJ2-4
V gene: TRBV27
D gene: -
clone size: -
CDR3 DNA: TGTGCCAGCAGTCTAACCTCGGCTCTCCGGGCCACGAACATTCAGTACTTC
CDR3 protein: CASSLTSALRATNIQYF

J gene: TRBJ1-1
V gene: TRBV4-1
D gene: TRBD1
clone size: -
CDR3 DNA: TGCGCCAGCAGCCAAGATCTTCGGGGGGACAGAGAAGCTTTCTTT
CDR3 protein: CASSQDLRGDREAFF

J gene: TRBJ2-2
V gene: TRBV5-1
D gene: -
clone size: -
CDR3 DNA: TGCGCCAGCAGCTTGGCTTCAGAAAACACCGGGGAGCTGTTTTTT
CDR3 protein: CASSLASENTGELFF

J gene: TRBJ2-1
V gene: TRBV6-1
D gene: TRBD1
clone size: once
CDR3 DNA: TGTGCCAGCAGTGGGCAGACAGGGGGCTCCTACAATGAGCAGTTCTTC
CDR3 protein: CASSGQTGGSYNEQFF

J gene: TRBJ2-5
V gene: TRBV7-9
D gene: TRBD2
clone size: -
CDR3 DNA: TGTGCCAGCAGCTTAGCGTCGGGAGGAGGCGAGACCCAGTACTTC
CDR3 protein: CASSLASGGGETQYF

J gene: TRBJ2-1
V gene: TRBV29-1
D gene: -
clone size: once
CDR3 DNA: TGCAGCGTTGAGGAGCGGAGGGCGCAGTTCTTC
CDR3 protein: CSVEERRAQFF

J gene: TRBJ2-5
V gene: TRBV7-8
D gene: TRBD2
clone size: -
CDR3 DNA: TGTGCCAGCAGCTCGGGACTAGCGGAGACCCAGTACTTC
CDR3 protein: CASSSGLAETQYF

J gene: TRBJ1-1
V gene: TRBV5-1
D gene: -
clone size: -
CDR3 DNA: TGCGCCAGCAGCTCTTACCTAACAGGTAACACTGAAGCTTTCTTT
CDR3 protein: CASSSYLTGNTEAFF

J gene: TRBJ1-6
V gene: TRBV4-2
D gene: -
clone size: -
CDR3 DNA: TGTGCCAGCAGCCAGGGCGCCGGCTCCTATAATTCACCCCTCCACTTT
CDR3 protein: CASSQGAGSYNSPLHF

J gene: TRBJ1-5
V gene: TRBV5-1
D gene: TRBD1
clone size: -
CDR3 DNA: TGCGCCAGCAGCCAGGGACAGGGTGACAATCAGCCCCAGCATTTT
CDR3 protein: CASSQGQGDNQPQHF